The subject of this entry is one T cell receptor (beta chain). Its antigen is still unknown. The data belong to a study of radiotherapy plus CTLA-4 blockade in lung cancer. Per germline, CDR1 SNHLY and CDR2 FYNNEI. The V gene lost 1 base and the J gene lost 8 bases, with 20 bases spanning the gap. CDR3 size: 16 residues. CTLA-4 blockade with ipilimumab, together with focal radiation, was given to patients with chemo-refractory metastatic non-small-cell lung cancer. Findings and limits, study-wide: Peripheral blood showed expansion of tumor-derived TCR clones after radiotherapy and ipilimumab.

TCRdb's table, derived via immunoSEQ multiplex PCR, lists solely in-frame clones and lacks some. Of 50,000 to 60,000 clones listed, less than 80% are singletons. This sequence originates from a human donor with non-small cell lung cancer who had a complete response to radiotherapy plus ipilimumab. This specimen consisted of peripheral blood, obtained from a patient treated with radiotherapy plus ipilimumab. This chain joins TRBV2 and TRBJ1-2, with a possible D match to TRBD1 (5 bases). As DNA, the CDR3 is TGTGCCAGCAGTGAAGAGAGCGCCGGGCCAAGGGGAGGCTACACCTTC. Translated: CASSEESAGPRGGYTF.